The clone carrying this T cell receptor beta chain has at least ten counts. The antigen is unknown. The method for making cDNA was 5'RACE, and it used 10-nucleotide random UMIs. TCRdb re-derived calls from the 5' RACE reads in MiXCR, one entry per CDR3 protein. Here the sample spans fewer than 65,000 distinct CDR3 sequences, around 4.2% being singletons. This sample is drawn from a study of neurological immune-mediated disorders. Study-level results: A possible signature was seen in one related-CDR3 cluster, into which phylogenetic grouping placed the repertoires of 18 of 34 multiple sclerosis patients.

Material for sequencing was PBMCs. This TCR was sampled from a man aged 45-65 years with multiple sclerosis.

CDR3 sequence: CASSLTSGMYEQYF. Written as DNA, the CDR3 is TGCGCCAGCAGCTTGACTAGCGGGATGTACGAGCAGTACTTC. The V call is TRBV5-1, the J call TRBJ2-7; TRBD2 matches at 10 bases. The CDR3 is 14 residues long. With 1 base clipped from V and 4 bases from J, the junction kept 2 bases outside the gene matches. Germline V lookup: CDR1 SGHRS, CDR2 YFSETQ.